What follows are 16 T cell receptor beta chains derived from one specimen sequenced in a study of blood T cell repertoires in COVID-19. The method was immunoSEQ multiplex PCR; TCRdb's version includes in-frame clones alone and lacks a portion of them. Here the sample spans about 200,000 clones, 89% being singletons. What was sequenced was peripheral blood. The receptors shown here come from a man aged 40-49 years with acute or convalescent COVID-19.

The chain is built from TRBV2 and TRBJ1-1; 7 nucleotides agree with TRBD1. CDR1 SNHLY and CDR2 FYNNEI come from the germline V gene. CDR3 size: 15 residues. Trimming at V came to 10 bases and at J to 0 bases, leaving 11 bases not matched to a gene. CDR3 bases: TGTGCCACCCGACGGGACAGAATTATGAACACTGAAGCTTTCTTT. Protein: CATRRDRIMNTEAFF.

The rearrangement uses TRBV9 and TRBJ2-2, with TRBD2 identical over 9 bases. Germline V CDR1 and CDR2: SGDLS, YYNGEE. The CDR3 is made up of 16 amino acids. Trimming cost V 3 bases and J 3 bases; bases outside gene matches: 6. For the CDR3, the DNA is TGTGCCAGCAGCGGGACTAGCGAGGGATACACCGGGGAGCTGTTTTTT. It codes for CASSGTSEGYTGELFF.

The gene calls are TRBV2 and TRBJ2-2; TRBD1 aligns across 8 bases. The CDR3 extends over 15 amino acids. Per the germline V gene, CDR1 is SNHLY and CDR2 is FYNNEI. After removal of 5 bases from V and 6 bases from J, the junction contained 8 bases not matched to a gene. The CDR3 protein is CASSPGTGLAGELFF. CDR3 coding DNA: TGTGCCAGCAGTCCCGGGACAGGTCTAGCCGGGGAGCTGTTTTTT.

The chain is built from TRBV15 and TRBJ2-1; the match to TRBD1 covers 9 bases. The germline gives CDR1 LNHNV, CDR2 YYDKDF (reference sequence). CDR3 length: 14 amino acids. J gave up 3 bases and V 8 bases, and 5 bases lay outside the gene matches. CDR3 coding DNA: TGTGCCACCCGGGACAGGGCGGGCTACAATGAGCAGTTCTTC. Residues: CATRDRAGYNEQFF. Filled out from reference TRBV15 and TRBJ2-1, the complete variable domain reads DAMVIQNPRYQVTQFGKPVTLSCSQTLNHNVMYWYQQKSSQAPKLLFHYYDKDFNNEADTPDNFQSRRPNTSFCFLDIRSPGLGDTAMYLCATRDRAGYNEQFFGPGTRLTVL.

This chain joins TRBV3-1 (or the pseudogene TRBV3-2) and TRBJ2-3; TRBD2 is a possible D gene (5 bases). Trimming removed 4 bases at V and 6 bases at J, with 11 bases between. The CDR3 runs to 13 residues. Germline V CDR1 and CDR2: LGHDT, YNNKEL (reference sequence). CDR3 amino acids: CASSPSRRDTQYF. The CDR3 DNA reads TGTGCCAGCAGCCCCAGTAGGAGGGATACGCAGTATTTT.

This chain links TRBV7-2 with TRBJ2-3; TRBD1 matches at 8 bases. V trimming: 1 base; J trimming: 6 bases; junction bases outside the gene matches: 15. The V gene's germline CDR1 is SGHTA and CDR2 FQGNSA. The CDR3 is 18 amino acids. CDR3 sequence (DNA): TGTGCCAGCAGCTTAGAGGGCAGGGGGCTACGACGGTCGGATACGCAGTATTTT. Protein product: CASSLEGRGLRRSDTQYF.

The chain carries TRBV6-1 and TRBJ2-3, with 8 bases that match TRBD1. Germline CDR1 is MNHNS and CDR2 is SASEGT. This CDR3 is built from 16 residues. V shed 1 base, J shed 8 bases, and the junction held 11 bases outside the gene matches. Here the CDR3 reads CASSEGEGQGTSTQYF. The CDR3 DNA is TGTGCCAGCAGTGAAGGGGAAGGACAGGGTACTAGTACGCAGTATTTT.

The chain has TRBV5-4 and TRBJ1-2; D is unclear. This CDR3 is built from 14 residues. Between the trimmed V and J ends, which lost 0 bases and 3 bases, there was a span of 9 bases. The germline CDR1 and CDR2 sequences are SGHNT and YYREEE (reference sequence). This CDR3 reads CASSLALSDYGYTF. The CDR3 DNA is TGTGCCAGCAGCTTGGCCCTCTCTGACTATGGCTACACCTTC.

V is TRBV5-1 and J is TRBJ2-7; D remains unclear. The CDR3 runs 15 residues. Germline CDR1 is SGHRS and CDR2 is YFSETQ. Trimming removed 4 bases from V and 6 bases from J, with 20 bases in between. The DNA of the CDR3 is TGCGCCAGCAGCCCCCGATCGGGTAACGGTGGCGAGCAGTACTTC. Residues: CASSPRSGNGGEQYF.

Only one count was recorded for this clone. The CDR3 loop is CASSPNSFWTGGQETQYF. DNA for the CDR3: TGCGCCAGCAGCCCGAACTCTTTCTGGACAGGGGGGCAAGAGACCCAGTACTTC. The chain combines TRBV5-1 with TRBJ2-5; 10 bases align to TRBD1. Per the germline V gene, CDR1 is SGHRS and CDR2 is YFSETQ. The length of the CDR3 is 18 residues. The ends lost 4 bases at V and 2 bases at J; junction bases unmatched: 14. The entire variable domain, with the rest obtained from reference TRBV5-1 and TRBJ2-5, is as follows: KAGVTQTPRYLIKTRGQQVTLSCSPISGHRSVSWYQQTPGQGLQFLFEYFSETQRNKGNFPGRFSGRQFSNSRSEMNVSTLELGDSALYLCASSPNSFWTGGQETQYFGPGTRLLVL.

This clone was detected a few times. The rearrangement joins TRBV5-4 to TRBJ2-7; D perhaps matches TRBD2 (6 bases). The V and J ends lost 3 bases and 0 bases respectively, with 7 bases between them. The CDR3 extends over 13 amino acids. The germline V gene encodes CDR1 SGHNT and CDR2 YYREEE (reference sequence). CDR3 coding DNA: TGTGCCAGCAGCTGGGACTTCTCCTACGAGCAGTACTTC. Translated, it gives CASSWDFSYEQYF.

This clone occurred once. The chain links TRBV7-9 to TRBJ2-7; 7 bases are shared with TRBD1. Unmatched junction bases numbered 7, after V lost 5 bases and J lost 3 bases. CDR1 is SEHNR and CDR2 is FQNEAQ in the germline V gene (reference sequence). The CDR3 is 14 residues long. The CDR3 DNA is TGTGCCAGCAGCACTCTAGGACAGGTCTACGAGCAGTACTTC. It encodes CASSTLGQVYEQYF.

The gene calls are TRBV15 and TRBJ1-5; the D is unclear. With 2 bases removed from V and 3 bases from J, the gap between germline ends came to 5 bases. The CDR3 loop spans 13 amino acids. Germline loops: CDR1 LNHNV, CDR2 YYDKDF (reference sequence). Here the CDR3 DNA reads TGTGCCACCAGCAGATTAGCCAATCAGCCCCAGCATTTT. As protein: CATSRLANQPQHF.

This sequence joins TRBV6-5 and TRBJ1-1; 7 nucleotides match TRBD1. The CDR3 loop spans 15 amino acids. V shed 2 bases, J shed 0 bases, and the junction held 3 bases outside the gene matches. CDR1 is MNHEY, CDR2 SVGAGI, per germline. The CDR3 loop reads CASSYQQGLNTEAFF. CDR3 nucleotide sequence: TGTGCCAGCAGTTACCAACAGGGGTTGAACACTGAAGCTTTCTTT.

The rearrangement uses TRBV10-3 and TRBJ1-2, with D unresolved. The CDR3 totals 13 residues. Germline CDR1 reads ENHRY; CDR2 reads SYGVKD. Deletions cut 5 bases from V and 3 bases from J, with 10 bases between. The CDR3 bases are TGTGCCATCAGTTTGAGTGAGGACTATGGCTACACCTTC. Encoded protein: CAISLSEDYGYTF.

The chain is built from TRBV2 and TRBJ2-3; 10 nucleotides agree with TRBD2. The ends lost 7 bases at V and 3 bases at J; junction bases unmatched: 7. The germline V gene has CDR1 SNHLY and CDR2 FYNNEI. CDR3 size: 15 residues. The CDR3 DNA sequence: TGTGCCAGCAAGCCAGCGGGGGGGCAAACAGATACGCAGTATTTT. This sequence encodes CASKPAGGQTDTQYF.